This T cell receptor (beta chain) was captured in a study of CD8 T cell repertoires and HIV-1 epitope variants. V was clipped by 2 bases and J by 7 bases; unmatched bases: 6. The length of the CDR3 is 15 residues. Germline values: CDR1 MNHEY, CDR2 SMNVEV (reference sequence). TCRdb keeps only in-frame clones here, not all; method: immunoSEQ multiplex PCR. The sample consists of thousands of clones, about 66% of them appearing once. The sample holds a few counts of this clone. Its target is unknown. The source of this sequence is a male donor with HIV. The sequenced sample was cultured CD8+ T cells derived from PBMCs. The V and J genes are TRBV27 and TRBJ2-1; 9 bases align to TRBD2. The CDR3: CASSLGGRARNEQFF. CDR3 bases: TGTGCCAGCAGTTTAGGCGGGAGGGCCAGGAATGAGCAGTTCTTC.